This T cell receptor (beta chain) was sequenced for a study of T cells after yellow fever vaccination. Broader study findings: Some clonotypes, a small share, were shared between CD4 and CD8 compartments. Researchers cautioned that FACS-sorted repertoires could harbor abundant clonotypes contaminating from the bulk population. Reappearance after the booster was seen for most primary-vaccination clones, at 95% to 98% CD4 and 70% to 90% CD8.

Template switching by 5'RACE produced TCR cDNA, adding a universal primer site and UMIs. TCRdb ran MiXCR on the 5' RACE reads and lists one entry per CDR3 protein. The table lists approximately 70,000 distinct CDR3 sequences, more than 5.5% of them singletons. As regards this clonotype: The antigen remains unidentified.

CDR3 length: 17 residues. Germline CDR1 and CDR2: SQVTM and ANQGSEA. V and J are TRBV29-1 and TRBJ2-4; tentatively, D is TRBD2 (5 bases). This receptor was taken from a man aged 18 to 30 who received the YFV17D yellow fever vaccine. Sequencing was performed on CD8+ T cells sorted from PBMCs, taken 10 to 11 days after the first yellow fever vaccination. The CDR3, as DNA: TGCAGGGAGATAGAACGGTTGGTCCCGGGGGCCAAAAACATTCAGTACTTC. Translation gives CREIERLVPGAKNIQYF.